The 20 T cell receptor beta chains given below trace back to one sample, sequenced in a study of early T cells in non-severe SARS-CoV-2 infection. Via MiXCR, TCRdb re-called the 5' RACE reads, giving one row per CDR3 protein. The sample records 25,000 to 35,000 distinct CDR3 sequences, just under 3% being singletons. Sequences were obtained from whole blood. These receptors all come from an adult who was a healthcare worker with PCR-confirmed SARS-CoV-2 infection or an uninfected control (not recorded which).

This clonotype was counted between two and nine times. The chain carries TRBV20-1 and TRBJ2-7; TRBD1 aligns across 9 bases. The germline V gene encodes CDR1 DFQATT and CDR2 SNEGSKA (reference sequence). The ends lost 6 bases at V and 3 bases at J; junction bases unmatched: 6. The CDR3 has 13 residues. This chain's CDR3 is CSAVPTGGYEQYV. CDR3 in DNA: TGCAGTGCAGTGCCGACAGGGGGCTACGAGCAGTACGTC.

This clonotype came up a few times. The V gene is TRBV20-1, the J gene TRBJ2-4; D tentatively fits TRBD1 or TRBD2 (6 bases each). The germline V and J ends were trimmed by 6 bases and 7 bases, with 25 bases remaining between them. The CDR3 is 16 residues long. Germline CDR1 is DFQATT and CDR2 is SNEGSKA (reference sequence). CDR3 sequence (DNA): TGCAGTGCACCTGAGCGAGGGGGGCGGGGATGGAACATTCAGTACTTC. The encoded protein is CSAPERGGRGWNIQYF.

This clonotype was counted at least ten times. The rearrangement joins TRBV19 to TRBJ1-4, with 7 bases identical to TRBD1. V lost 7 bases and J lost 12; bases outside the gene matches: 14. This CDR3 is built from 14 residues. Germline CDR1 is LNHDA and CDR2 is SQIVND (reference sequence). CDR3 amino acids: CASTMTGSLGELFF. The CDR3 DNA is TGTGCCAGTACCATGACAGGGTCCCTCGGGGAACTGTTTTTT.

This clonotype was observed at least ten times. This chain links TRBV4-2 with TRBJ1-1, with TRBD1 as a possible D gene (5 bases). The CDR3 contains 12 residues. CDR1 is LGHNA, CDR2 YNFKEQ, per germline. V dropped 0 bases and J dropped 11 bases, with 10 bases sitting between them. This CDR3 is CASSQDSEGAFF. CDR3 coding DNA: TGTGCCAGCAGCCAAGACTCCGAGGGGGCTTTCTTT.

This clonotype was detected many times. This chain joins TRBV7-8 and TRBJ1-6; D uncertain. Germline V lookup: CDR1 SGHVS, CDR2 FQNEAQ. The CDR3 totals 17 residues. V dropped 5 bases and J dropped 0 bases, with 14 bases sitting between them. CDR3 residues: CASSPQMGSSYNSPLHF. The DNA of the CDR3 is TGTGCCAGCAGCCCACAGATGGGAAGCTCCTATAATTCACCCCTCCACTTT.

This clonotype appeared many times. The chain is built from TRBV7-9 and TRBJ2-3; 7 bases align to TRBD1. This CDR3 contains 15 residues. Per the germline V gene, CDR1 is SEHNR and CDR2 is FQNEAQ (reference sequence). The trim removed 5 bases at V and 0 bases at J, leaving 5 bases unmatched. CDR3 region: CASSPQTGSTDTQYF. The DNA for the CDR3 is TGTGCCAGCAGCCCACAGACAGGGAGCACAGATACGCAGTATTTT.

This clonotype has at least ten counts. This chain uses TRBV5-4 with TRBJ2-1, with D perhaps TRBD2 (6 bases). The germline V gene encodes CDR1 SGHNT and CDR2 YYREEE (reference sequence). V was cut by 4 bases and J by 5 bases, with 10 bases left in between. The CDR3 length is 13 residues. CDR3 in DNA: TGTGCCAGCAGCAGACTAGAAGACAATGAGCAGTTCTTC. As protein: CASSRLEDNEQFF.

CDR3: CSARDRVHRSSGANVLTF. For the CDR3, the DNA is TGCAGTGCTAGAGATCGCGTGCACAGGAGCTCTGGGGCCAACGTCCTGACTTTC. The chain has TRBV20-1 and TRBJ2-6; D is possibly TRBD1 (5 bases). The CDR3 is 18 amino acids. Germline values: CDR1 DFQATT, CDR2 SNEGSKA (reference sequence). The V gene lost 0 bases and the J gene lost 0 bases, with 15 bases spanning the gap.

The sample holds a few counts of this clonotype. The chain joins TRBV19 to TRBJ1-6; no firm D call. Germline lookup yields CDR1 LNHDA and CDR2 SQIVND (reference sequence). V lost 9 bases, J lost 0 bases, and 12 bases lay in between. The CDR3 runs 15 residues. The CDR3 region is CASNTPSSYNSPLHF. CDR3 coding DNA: TGTGCCAGCAATACCCCGAGCTCCTATAATTCACCCCTCCACTTT.

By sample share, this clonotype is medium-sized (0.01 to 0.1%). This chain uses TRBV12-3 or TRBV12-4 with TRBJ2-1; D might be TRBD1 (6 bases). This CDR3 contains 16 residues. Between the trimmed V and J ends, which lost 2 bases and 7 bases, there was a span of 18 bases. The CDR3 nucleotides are TGTGCCAGCAGTTTAAAGGGGGATACCCCTTGGAATGAGCAGTTCTTC. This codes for CASSLKGDTPWNEQFF.

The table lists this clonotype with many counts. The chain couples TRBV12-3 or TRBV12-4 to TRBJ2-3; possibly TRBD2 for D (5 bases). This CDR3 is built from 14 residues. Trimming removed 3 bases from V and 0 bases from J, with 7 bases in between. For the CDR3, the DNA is TGTGCCAGCAGTTTCTCTAGCAGCACAGATACGCAGTATTTT. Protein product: CASSFSSSTDTQYF.

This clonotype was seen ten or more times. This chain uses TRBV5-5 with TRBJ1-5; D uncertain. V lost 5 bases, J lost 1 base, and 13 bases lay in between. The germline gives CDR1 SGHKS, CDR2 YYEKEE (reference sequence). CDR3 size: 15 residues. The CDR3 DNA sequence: TGTGCCAGCAGAATTTCAGCGGTGAGCAATCAGCCCCAGCATTTT. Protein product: CASRISAVSNQPQHF.

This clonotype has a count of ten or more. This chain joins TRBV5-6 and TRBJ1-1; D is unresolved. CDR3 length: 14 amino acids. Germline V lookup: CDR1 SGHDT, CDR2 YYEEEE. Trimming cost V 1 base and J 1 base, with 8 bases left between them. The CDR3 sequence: CASSLFAGNTEAFF. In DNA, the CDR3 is TGTGCCAGCAGCTTGTTTGCAGGGAACACTGAAGCTTTCTTT.

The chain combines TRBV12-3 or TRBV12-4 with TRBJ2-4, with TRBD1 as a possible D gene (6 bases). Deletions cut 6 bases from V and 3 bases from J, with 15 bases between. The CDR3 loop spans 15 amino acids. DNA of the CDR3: TGTGCCAGCAGCGCAGGGGAAGGGTTCAAAAACATTCAGTACTTC. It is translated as CASSAGEGFKNIQYF.

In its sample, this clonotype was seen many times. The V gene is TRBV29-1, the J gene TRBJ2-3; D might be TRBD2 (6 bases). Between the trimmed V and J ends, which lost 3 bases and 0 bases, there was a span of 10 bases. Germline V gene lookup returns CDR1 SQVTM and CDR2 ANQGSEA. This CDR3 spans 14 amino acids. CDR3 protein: CSVEGGRSTDTQYF. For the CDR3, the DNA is TGCAGCGTTGAGGGGGGACGGAGCACAGATACGCAGTATTTT.

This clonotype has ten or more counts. CDR3 in DNA: TGTGCCAGCAGCTCGGGAGTAAAGGGGCTCGTCACCGGGGAGCTGTTTTTT. This sequence encodes CASSSGVKGLVTGELFF. The chain carries TRBV5-4 and TRBJ2-2, with D possibly being TRBD2 (6 bases). Trimming stripped 3 bases from V and 4 bases from J, with 19 bases between. The length of the CDR3 is 17 residues. Germline assignment: CDR1 SGHNT and CDR2 YYREEE (reference sequence).

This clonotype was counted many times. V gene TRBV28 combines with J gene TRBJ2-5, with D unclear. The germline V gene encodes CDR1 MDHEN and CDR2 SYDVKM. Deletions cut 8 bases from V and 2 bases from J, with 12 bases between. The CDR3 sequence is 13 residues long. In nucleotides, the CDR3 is TGTGCCAGCGGCCTTTCTATTCAAGAGACCCAGTACTTC. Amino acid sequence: CASGLSIQETQYF.

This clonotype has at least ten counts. The CDR3 loop reads CASSFDRGLYGYTF. CDR3 nucleotide sequence: TGCGCCAGCAGCTTTGACCGGGGCCTCTATGGCTACACCTTC. V gene TRBV5-1 combines with J gene TRBJ1-2; TRBD1 might be the D (5 bases). The CDR3 is 14 residues long. V dropped 2 bases and J dropped 4 bases, with 12 bases sitting between them. Per germline, CDR1 SGHRS and CDR2 YFSETQ.

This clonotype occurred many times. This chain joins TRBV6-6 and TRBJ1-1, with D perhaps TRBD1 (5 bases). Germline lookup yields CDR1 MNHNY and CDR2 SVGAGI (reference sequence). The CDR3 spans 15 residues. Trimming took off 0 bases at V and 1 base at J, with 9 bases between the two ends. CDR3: CASSYSSGGNTEAFF. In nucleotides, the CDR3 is TGTGCCAGCAGTTACTCGTCCGGGGGGAACACTGAAGCTTTCTTT.

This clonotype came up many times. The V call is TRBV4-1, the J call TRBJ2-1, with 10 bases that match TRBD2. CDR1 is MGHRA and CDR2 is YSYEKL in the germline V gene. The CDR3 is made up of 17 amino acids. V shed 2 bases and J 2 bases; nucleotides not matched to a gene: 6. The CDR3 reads CASSQTGTSAAYNEQFF. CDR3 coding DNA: TGCGCCAGCAGCCAAACCGGGACTAGCGCCGCCTACAATGAGCAGTTCTTC.